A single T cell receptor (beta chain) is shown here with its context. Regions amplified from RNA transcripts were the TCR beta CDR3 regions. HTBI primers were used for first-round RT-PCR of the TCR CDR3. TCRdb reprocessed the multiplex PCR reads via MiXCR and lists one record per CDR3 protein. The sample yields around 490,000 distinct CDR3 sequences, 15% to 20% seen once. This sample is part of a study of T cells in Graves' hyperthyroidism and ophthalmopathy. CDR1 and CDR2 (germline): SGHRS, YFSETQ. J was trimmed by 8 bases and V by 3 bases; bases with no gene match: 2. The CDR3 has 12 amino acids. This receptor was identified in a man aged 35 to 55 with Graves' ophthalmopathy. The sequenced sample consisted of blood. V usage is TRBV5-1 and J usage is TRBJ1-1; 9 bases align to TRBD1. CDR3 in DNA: TGCGCCAGCAGCTACGACAGGGGGGAAGCTTTCTTT. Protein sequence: CASSYDRGEAFF.